This TCR beta chain was sequenced in a study of blood T cells in healthy people across ages. Per-sample yields of isolated PBMCs were at least 6 million. Total RNA extracted from each sample amounted to at least 6 micrograms. Then a second PCR, running roughly 7 to 11 cycles, was carried out with a sample-barcoded 5' primer and a J-beta primer mix. TCRdb fed the 5' RACE reads into MiXCR, producing one record per CDR3 protein. The sample has about 730,000 distinct CDR3 sequences; 35% to 45% are singletons. Study-wide results and caveats: Long-lived donors carried more naive CD4+ cells and greater diversity than aged donors.

A note on this clonotype: Its antigen remains unknown.

Sequencing used blood. This clonotype originated in a woman aged 55-70 years in good health.

In DNA form, the CDR3 reads TGTGCCAGCAGTAAGACAGGTATGAACACTGAAGCTTTCTTT. Translation gives CASSKTGMNTEAFF. The genes are TRBV12-3 or TRBV12-4 and TRBJ1-1; D is perhaps TRBD1 (6 bases). The CDR3 has 14 amino acids. With 5 bases removed from V and 0 bases from J, the gap between germline ends came to 10 bases.